Listed here are 16 T cell receptor beta chains from one sample, sequenced in a study of blood T cell repertoires in COVID-19. Sequenced by immunoSEQ multiplex PCR; TCRdb stores in-frame clones only, minus some. The data contain about 64,000 clones, approximately 80% of them singletons. The sample was peripheral blood. The receptors derive from a man at least 80 years old with acute or convalescent COVID-19.

As concerns this clone: At one of its ends the junction is not consistent with the germline gene, which may arise from a read error. The chain has TRBV28 and TRBJ2-7, with TRBD2 matching 9 bases. Per germline, CDR1 MDHEN and CDR2 SYDVKM. This CDR3 is 11 amino acids long. Here the CDR3 reads CASSLLAGRVF. The CDR3 DNA is TGTGCCAGCAGTTTACTAGCGGGGAGAGTCTTC. Full variable domain (missing parts from reference TRBV28 and TRBJ2-7): DVKVTQSSRYLVKRTGEKVFLECVQDMDHENMFWYRQDPGLGLRLIYFSYDVKMKEKGDIPEGYSVSREKKERFSLILESASTNQTSMYLCASSLLAGRVFGPGTRLTVT.

This chain joins TRBV25-1 and TRBJ1-4; tentatively, D is TRBD1 (5 bases). The CDR3 totals 14 residues. CDR1 is MGHDK, CDR2 SYGVNS, per germline. Trimming shortened V by 7 bases and J by 1 base, and 10 bases separated the two germline ends. The DNA of the CDR3 is TGTGCCAGCACCGACAGCGAAACTAATGAAAAACTGTTTTTT. It yields the protein CASTDSETNEKLFF.

V is TRBV4-2 and J is TRBJ2-5; 9 nucleotides line up with TRBD2. V trimming: 4 bases; J trimming: 1 base; junction bases outside the gene matches: 7. The length of the CDR3 is 16 residues. CDR1 is LGHNA and CDR2 is YNFKEQ in the germline V gene. CDR3: CASSPRAAGGQETQYF. The CDR3 DNA reads TGTGCCAGCAGCCCACGGGCAGCGGGGGGCCAAGAGACCCAGTACTTC.

For this clone: The sample has other DNA sequences that encode this CDR3 too. V is TRBV18 and J is TRBJ1-2; 9 bases are shared with TRBD1. Germline V gene sequence: CDR1 KGHSH, CDR2 LQKENI. J gave up 4 bases and V 3 bases, and 0 bases lay outside the gene matches. This CDR3 contains 13 residues. CDR3 residues: CASSPDRGYGYTF. The CDR3 DNA follows: TGTGCCAGCTCACCGGACAGGGGCTATGGCTACACCTTC. Full variable domain (remainder filled in from reference TRBV18 and TRBJ1-2): NAGVMQNPRHLVRRRGQEARLRCSPMKGHSHVYWYRQLPEEGLKFMVYLQKENIIDESGMPKERFSAEFPKEGPSILRIQQVVRGDSAAYFCASSPDRGYGYTFGSGTRLTVV.

This chain links TRBV5-5 with TRBJ2-5; 7 nucleotides line up with TRBD1. With 5 bases clipped from V and 1 base from J, the junction kept 5 bases outside the gene matches. CDR3 size: 14 residues. Germline V gene lookup returns CDR1 SGHKS and CDR2 YYEKEE (reference sequence). For the CDR3, the DNA is TGTGCCAGCAGATTGACAGGGTCCCAAGAGACCCAGTACTTC. Its translation is CASRLTGSQETQYF.

The V call is TRBV3-1 (or the pseudogene TRBV3-2), the J call TRBJ2-1; 9 bases line up with TRBD1. The CDR3 is 16 residues long. Trimming cost V 0 bases and J 6 bases; bases outside gene matches: 6. Germline CDR1 and CDR2: LGHDT and YNNKEL (reference sequence). The CDR3 sequence: CASSQDGTGSGNEQFF. The CDR3 coding sequence is TGTGCCAGCAGCCAAGACGGGACAGGGTCTGGCAATGAGCAGTTCTTC.

The chain couples TRBV27 to TRBJ2-5; no clear D. This CDR3 has 13 amino acids. Trimming removed 5 bases at V and 4 bases at J, with 11 bases between. Germline loops: CDR1 MNHEY, CDR2 SMNVEV (reference sequence). CDR3: CASSPQSLETQYF. The CDR3 DNA sequence: TGTGCCAGCAGTCCTCAATCACTAGAGACCCAGTACTTC.

The chain uses TRBV27 and TRBJ1-2, with TRBD1 identical over 11 bases. V shed 5 bases and J 1 base; nucleotides not matched to a gene: 3. The germline gives CDR1 MNHEY, CDR2 SMNVEV (reference sequence). The CDR3 contains 15 residues. The CDR3, as DNA: TGTGCCAGCAGTCCGGGACAGGGGGATAACTATGGCTACACCTTC. The encoded protein is CASSPGQGDNYGYTF.

This rearrangement joins TRBV29-1 to TRBJ1-1, with 12 positions matching TRBD1. The ends lost 4 bases at V and 6 bases at J; junction bases unmatched: 6. CDR1 is SQVTM, CDR2 ANQGSEA, per germline. This CDR3 spans 14 amino acids. The CDR3 bases are TGCAGCGTTGTCCGGGACAGGGGGCATTCTGAAGCTTTCTTT. This translates into CSVVRDRGHSEAFF.

This chain joins TRBV2 and TRBJ2-7; 11 positions agree with TRBD2. After removal of 4 bases from V and 5 bases from J, the junction contained 7 bases not matched to a gene. The CDR3 is 15 residues long. CDR1 is SNHLY and CDR2 is FYNNEI in the germline V gene. The CDR3 is CASSGPKGLADEQYF. For the CDR3, the DNA is TGTGCCAGCAGTGGACCAAAGGGACTAGCGGACGAGCAGTACTTC.

The V call is TRBV3-1 (or the pseudogene TRBV3-2), the J call TRBJ2-7; D unresolved. Looked up from germline, CDR1 is LGHDT and CDR2 is YNNKEL (reference sequence). V lost 10 bases to trimming and J lost 6 bases, with 13 bases between them. The CDR3 length is 11 residues. CDR3 in amino acids: CATTGSGEQYF. The CDR3 DNA is TGTGCCACCACGGGTTCCGGCGAGCAGTACTTC.

The V call is TRBV2, the J call TRBJ1-5; a weak D match, TRBD1 (5 bases). V shed 9 bases and J shed 3 bases, with 15 bases lying between them. This CDR3 has 14 amino acids. Germline CDR1 is SNHLY and CDR2 is FYNNEI. The CDR3 protein is CASARSGNNQPQHF. CDR3 nucleotide sequence: TGTGCCAGTGCCAGGTCAGGGAACAATCAGCCCCAGCATTTT.

The rearrangement links TRBV5-1 to TRBJ2-1; TRBD2 matches at 11 bases. CDR1 and CDR2 (germline): SGHRS, YFSETQ. The V gene end was trimmed by 6 bases and the J gene end by 2 bases; junction bases not matched to a gene: 4. This CDR3 comprises 15 residues. CDR3 in amino acids: CASKALAGAYNEQFF. CDR3 coding DNA: TGCGCCAGCAAGGCACTAGCGGGGGCCTACAATGAGCAGTTCTTC.

V gene TRBV6-6 combines with J gene TRBJ2-1, with D hard to call. CDR3 length: 13 residues. CDR1 MNHNY and CDR2 SVGAGI come from the germline V gene (reference sequence). The ends were cut back, 9 bases at V and 4 bases at J, with 13 bases in the middle. CDR3 residues: CASVAVLYNEQFF. CDR3 sequence (DNA): TGTGCCAGTGTTGCGGTCCTATACAATGAGCAGTTCTTC.

The gene calls are TRBV21-1 and TRBJ2-2; the table gives TRBD2 as D, unverified against the DNA. TRBV21-1 is a pseudogene locus. The CDR3 covers 18 residues. CDR3 region: CASSKAGGGGRGAGELFF. The CDR3 nucleotides read TGTGCCAGCAGCAAAGCTGGTGGGGGAGGGAGGGGCGCCGGGGAGCTGTTTTTT.

A word on this clone: Other DNA sequences of this sample code for an identical CDR3. The chain combines TRBV18 with TRBJ1-1; 7 nucleotides match TRBD1. V shed 6 bases and J 1 base; nucleotides not matched to a gene: 5. CDR1 is KGHSH and CDR2 is LQKENI in the germline V gene. This CDR3 comprises 14 residues. The CDR3 DNA follows: TGTGCCAGCTCTCCTACAGGGGAGAACACTGAAGCTTTCTTT. Amino acid sequence: CASSPTGENTEAFF.